Described below is a single TCR beta chain sequence and its context. Its antigen remains unidentified. The data originate from a study of blood T cells in healthy people across ages. General observations from the study: CMV infection status of these donors was not known. The authors considered diversity estimates from one million T cells to be underestimates.

Each sample used at least 6 million PBMCs. Alongside a J-beta primer mix, a sample-barcoded 5' primer served in a second PCR lasting about 7 to 12 cycles. Unique molecular identifiers of 12 random nucleotides labeled each cDNA. TCRdb processed the 5' RACE reads anew with MiXCR; each CDR3 protein has one entry. The sample shows hundreds of thousands of distinct CDR3 sequences, approximately 30% of them seen only once. This TCR was sampled from a woman aged 80 or older in good health. Sequenced: blood.

Here the CDR3 reads CASSDPYRGDRVNTEAFF. DNA for the CDR3: TGTGCCAGCAGTGATCCGTACAGAGGGGACAGGGTAAACACTGAAGCTTTCTTT. The genes are TRBV6-1 and TRBJ1-1; TRBD1 matches 9 bases. CDR1 MNHNS and CDR2 SASEGT come from the germline V gene. Losses at the gene ends were 3 bases for V and 2 bases for J; bases not matched to a gene: 13. The CDR3 runs 18 residues.